The subject of this entry is one T cell receptor beta chain. The target antigen is unknown. As for time point: cycle 4 day 1 (C4D1), after around six weeks of nivolumab. Each of the patients experienced relapse following autologous stem cell transplantation, and their brentuximab vedotin exposure differed. Relapsed/refractory classical Hodgkin lymphoma patients had complete, partial or progressive responses. Looked up from germline, CDR1 is SGHNT and CDR2 is YYREEE (reference sequence). This CDR3 has 15 amino acids. J was trimmed by 4 bases and V by 2 bases; bases with no gene match: 5. This sample was included in a study of PD-1 blockade in classical Hodgkin lymphoma. Study outcomes and limitations: Newly diagnosed patients had diversity similar to the baseline diversity of complete responders. Before treatment, TCR diversity in newly diagnosed patients was reportedly lower than in healthy donors. Why the repertoires differ is still unclear, perhaps disease activity or prior therapy.

The repertoire was sequenced with immunoSEQ multiplex PCR; TCRdb's copy has only in-frame clones and lacks some. Among almost 20,000 clones, approximately 80% were seen once, and the ten largest hold more than 35%. The starting material was peripheral blood mononuclear cells (PBMCs), obtained before the fourth cycle of nivolumab. The chain links TRBV5-4 to TRBJ1-4, with 7 bases identical to TRBD1. The source is a human donor with classical Hodgkin lymphoma. CDR3 coding DNA: TGTGCCAGCAGCTTTAACAGGGGTAATAATGAAAAACTGTTTTTT. Amino acid sequence: CASSFNRGNNEKLFF.